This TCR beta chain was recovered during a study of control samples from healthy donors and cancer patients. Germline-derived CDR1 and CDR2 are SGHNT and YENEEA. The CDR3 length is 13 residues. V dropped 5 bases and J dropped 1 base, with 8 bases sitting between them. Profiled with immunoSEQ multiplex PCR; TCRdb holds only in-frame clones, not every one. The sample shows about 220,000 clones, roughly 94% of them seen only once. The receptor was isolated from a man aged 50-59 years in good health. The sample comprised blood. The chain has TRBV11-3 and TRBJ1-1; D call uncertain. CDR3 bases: TGTGCCAGCAGCCCCCACCAGAACACTGAAGCTTTCTTT. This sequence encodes CASSPHQNTEAFF. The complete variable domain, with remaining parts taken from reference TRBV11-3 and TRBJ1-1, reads EAGVVQSPRYKIIEKKQPVAFWCNPISGHNTLYWYLQNLGQGPELLIRYENEEAVDDSQLPKDRFSAERLKGVDSTLKIQPAELGDSAVYLCASSPHQNTEAFFGQGTRLTVV.